These T cell receptor beta chains were read from a single sample in a study of CD4 T cells in relation to SARS-CoV-2 and coronaviruses. Their antigens remain unidentified. Some clones are missing from TCRdb's copy, which holds only in-frame ones; the method was immunoSEQ multiplex PCR. The table records tens of thousands of clones, over 75% of them present only once. The sample taken for sequencing was memory CD4+ T cells from PBMCs, cultured in vitro. The receptors here all came from an adult with COVID-19. Each CDR3 is given with its conserved first and last residue. D genes are given only for firm matches. The size entry is marked missing in some rows and otherwise reads once, few, many or a size class.

>.|TRBJ2-1|TRBD2|TRBV7-9
CASSRFQRDLYNEQFF
TGTGCCAGCAGCCGTTTCCAGCGGGACCTATACAATGAGCAGTTCTTC
>.|TRBJ2-2|.|TRBV7-6
CASSLSLAGAGELFF
TGTGCCAGCAGCTTAAGTCTAGCAGGGGCCGGGGAGCTGTTTTTT
>.|TRBJ2-5|.|TRBV15
CATSRNLMSQETQYF
TGTGCCACCAGCAGAAATCTAATGTCTCAAGAGACCCAGTACTTC
>.|TRBJ2-7|.|TRBV3-1/TRBV3-2
CASSHPRLLTPVAYEQYF
TGTGCCAGCAGCCACCCAAGGTTACTGACTCCCGTCGCCTACGAGCAGTACTTC
>.|TRBJ1-4|.|TRBV30
CAWSQDRLEKLFF
TGTGCCTGGAGTCAGGACAGACTTGAAAAACTGTTTTTT
>few|TRBJ2-1|.|TRBV18
CASSPSTGNNEQFF
TGTGCCAGCTCACCGAGCACGGGTAACAATGAGCAGTTCTTC
>.|TRBJ1-6|TRBD1|TRBV6-1
CASSAHRGQLSNSPLHF
TGTGCCAGCAGTGCCCACAGGGGGCAGCTTTCTAATTCACCCCTCCACTTT
>.|TRBJ2-7|.|TRBV10-3
CAIDNTKGRIYEQYF
TGTGCCATCGATAATACTAAGGGCCGAATCTACGAGCAGTACTTC
>.|TRBJ1-2|.|TRBV6-6
CASIPREGYGYTF
TGTGCCAGCATCCCCAGGGAGGGTTATGGCTACACCTTC
>.|TRBJ1-5|.|TRBV4-1
CASSQDRQDQPQHF
TGCGCCAGCAGCCAAGATCGCCAGGATCAGCCCCAGCATTTT
>.|TRBJ1-4|TRBD1|TRBV27
CASSDSGGQNEKLFF
TGTGCCAGCAGTGACTCAGGGGGCCAAAATGAAAAACTGTTTTTT
>.|TRBJ1-5|.|TRBV2
CASMEFGYSNQPQHF
TGTGCCAGCATGGAATTCGGCTATAGCAATCAGCCCCAGCATTTT
>.|TRBJ1-5|.|TRBV19
CASDTYRWGRRQPQHF
TGTGCCAGTGATACCTATCGTTGGGGACGTCGGCAGCCCCAGCATTTT
>.|TRBJ2-1|TRBD2|TRBV5-1
CASSLGGLAGKKFF
TGCGCCAGCAGCTTGGGTGGACTAGCGGGGAAAAAGTTCTTC
>few|TRBJ2-3|TRBD1|TRBV27
CASSGGQGTPSHTQYF
TGTGCCAGCAGTGGCGGACAGGGAACCCCCTCCCATACGCAGTATTTT
>.|TRBJ1-1|.|TRBV6-2/TRBV6-3
CASSPQYTEAFF
TGTGCCAGCAGTCCCCAGTACACTGAAGCTTTCTTT
>few|TRBJ2-1|.|TRBV28
CASSPTSAENYNEQFF
TGTGCCAGCAGTCCAACGTCAGCGGAGAACTACAATGAGCAGTTCTTC
>.|TRBJ2-7|.|TRBV5-1
CASSSRGAPLPSEQYF
TGCGCCAGCAGCTCTAGAGGCGCGCCCCTGCCGAGCGAGCAGTACTTC
>few|TRBJ2-7|TRBD1|TRBV18
CASSLTGTANYEQYF
TGTGCCAGCTCACTGACCGGGACAGCGAACTACGAGCAGTACTTC
>.|TRBJ2-1|TRBD2|TRBV16
CASSQWAYGEGPYNEQFF
TGTGCCAGCAGCCAATGGGCCTACGGGGAGGGCCCCTACAATGAGCAGTTCTTC
>.|TRBJ2-1|.|TRBV10-3
CAIKAGVSNNEQFF
TGTGCCATCAAGGCCGGGGTCAGTAACAATGAGCAGTTCTTC
>.|TRBJ2-3|.|TRBV29-1
CSVGGPNTDTQYF
TGCAGCGTTGGGGGCCCCAACACAGATACGCAGTATTTT
>.|TRBJ2-7|.|TRBV7-2
CASSLAGAGGSYEQYF
TGTGCCAGCAGCTTAGCGGGCGCGGGCGGCTCCTACGAGCAGTACTTC
>.|TRBJ1-5|.|TRBV28
CASSILQGTFQPQHF
TGTGCCAGCAGTATTTTACAGGGTACCTTTCAGCCCCAGCATTTT
>.|TRBJ2-5|.|TRBV5-1
CASSSGQFTEYF
TGCGCCAGCAGCTCCGGACAGTTTACCGAGTACTTC
>.|TRBJ2-7|.|TRBV5-4
CASSGWVSPSSYEQYF
TGTGCCAGCAGCGGTTGGGTCTCCCCGAGCTCCTACGAGCAGTACTTC
>.|TRBJ2-1|.|TRBV5-6
CASSSDPDNEQFF
TGTGCCAGCAGCTCGGATCCCGACAATGAGCAGTTCTTC
>.|TRBJ2-1|.|TRBV4-3
CASSQDIGIASYNEQFF
TGCGCCAGCAGCCAAGATATCGGGATAGCCTCCTACAATGAGCAGTTCTTC
>.|TRBJ2-7|TRBD1|TRBV29-1
CSGRGLVGGDRGEQYF
TGCAGCGGCCGAGGGTTGGTAGGGGGCGATAGGGGAGAGCAGTACTTC
>once|TRBJ2-5|TRBD2|TRBV2
CASDPSGSGETQYF
TGTGCCAGCGACCCTAGCGGGAGCGGAGAGACCCAGTACTTC
>.|TRBJ2-2|.|TRBV24-1
CATSVRPNTGELFF
TGTGCCACCAGTGTACGACCCAACACCGGGGAGCTGTTTTTT
>few|TRBJ2-1|.|TRBV5-8
CASSYGQSSYNEQFF
TGTGCCAGCAGCTACGGACAGAGCTCCTACAATGAGCAGTTCTTC
>.|TRBJ1-4|.|TRBV2
CASSEGAFRGEKLFF
TGTGCCAGCAGTGAAGGAGCTTTCCGGGGTGAAAAACTGTTTTTT
>.|TRBJ2-1|TRBD2|TRBV12-3/TRBV12-4
CATALGGGRGFF
TGTGCCACCGCTCTTGGCGGGGGACGGGGGTTCTTC
>.|TRBJ2-1|TRBD1|TRBV4-1
CASSLNLGTGLYNEQFF
TGCGCCAGCAGCTTAAACCTTGGGACAGGGCTATACAATGAGCAGTTCTTC
>.|TRBJ2-2|.|TRBV10-3
CAISETGANTGELFF
TGTGCCATCAGTGAGACAGGCGCGAACACCGGGGAGCTGTTTTTT
>.|TRBJ2-7|TRBD2|TRBV12-3/TRBV12-4
CASRDVAGGLQYF
TGTGCCAGCAGAGACGTTGCGGGAGGCCTTCAGTACTTC
>.|TRBJ1-1|.|TRBV2
CASSPRTALNTEAFF
TGTGCCAGCAGTCCCCGGACGGCTCTGAACACTGAAGCTTTCTTT
>.|TRBJ2-2|.|TRBV7-2
CASSLESAGQSGELFF
TGTGCCAGCAGCTTAGAGTCAGCGGGACAATCCGGGGAGCTGTTTTTT
>.|TRBJ1-4|.|TRBV30
CAWKKTVSGKLFF
TGTGCCTGGAAAAAGACAGTCTCAGGAAAACTGTTTTTT
>.|TRBJ2-3|.|TRBV10-3
CAIHVTGADTQYF
TGTGCCATCCATGTGACGGGGGCAGATACGCAGTATTTT
>once|TRBJ2-3|.|TRBV5-1
CASSLVGGSGTDTQYF
TGCGCCAGCAGCTTGGTGGGTGGATCGGGGACAGATACGCAGTATTTT
>.|TRBJ2-7|.|TRBV7-9
CASSRYPSVVDEQYF
TGTGCCAGCAGCAGATATCCTAGCGTAGTAGACGAGCAGTACTTC
>once|TRBJ2-3|TRBD1|TRBV10-3
CAIREIDRGRKDTQYF
TGTGCCATCAGAGAAATAGACAGGGGGCGTAAAGATACGCAGTATTTT
>once|TRBJ1-4|.|TRBV19
CASRGTRDEKLFF
TGTGCCAGTAGAGGGACCAGAGATGAAAAACTGTTTTTT
>.|TRBJ2-2|TRBD1|TRBV28
CASVKTGGDTGELFF
TGTGCCAGCGTCAAGACAGGGGGCGATACCGGGGAGCTGTTTTTT
>.|TRBJ2-3|TRBD2|TRBV7-3
CASSSTSGMGNTQYF
TGTGCCAGCAGCTCGACTAGCGGGATGGGGAATACGCAGTATTTT
>.|TRBJ1-2|.|TRBV5-8
CASSLTGGGYTF
TGTGCCAGCAGCTTGACCGGCGGCGGCTACACCTTC
>.|TRBJ1-2|.|TRBV28
CASTEQGLNYGYTF
TGTGCCAGCACCGAACAGGGATTGAACTATGGCTACACCTTC
>.|TRBJ2-2|.|TRBV28
CASSFQGFGELFF
TGTGCCAGCAGTTTCCAGGGTTTCGGGGAGCTGTTTTTT
>.|TRBJ2-1|.|TRBV6-2/TRBV6-3
CASSEQDGSYNEQFF
TGTGCCAGCAGCGAGCAGGACGGCTCCTACAATGAGCAGTTCTTC
>.|TRBJ1-6|TRBD1|TRBV5-1
CASSPLQGRGSPLHF
TGCGCCAGCAGCCCACTACAGGGGAGGGGATCACCCCTCCACTTT
>.|TRBJ2-1|.|TRBV19
CASASYNEQFF
TGTGCCAGTGCGTCCTACAATGAGCAGTTCTTC
>few|TRBJ2-7|.|TRBV30
CAWSELAPPYEQYF
TGTGCCTGGAGTGAACTAGCTCCCCCCTACGAGCAGTACTTC
>.|TRBJ2-2|.|TRBV6-5
CATRFQRGTGELFF
TGTGCCACCCGTTTTCAGAGGGGCACCGGGGAGCTGTTTTTT
>.|TRBJ2-5|.|TRBV18
CASSPGGPRPETQYF
TGTGCCAGCTCACCTGGGGGACCGCGCCCCGAGACCCAGTACTTC
>.|TRBJ1-5|TRBD1|TRBV28
CASRRNTGGNQPQHF
TGTGCCAGCAGGAGAAACACAGGGGGGAATCAGCCCCAGCATTTT
>.|TRBJ2-1|.|TRBV29-1
CSVEDPGSHSYNEQFF
TGCAGCGTTGAAGATCCGGGATCTCACTCCTACAATGAGCAGTTCTTC